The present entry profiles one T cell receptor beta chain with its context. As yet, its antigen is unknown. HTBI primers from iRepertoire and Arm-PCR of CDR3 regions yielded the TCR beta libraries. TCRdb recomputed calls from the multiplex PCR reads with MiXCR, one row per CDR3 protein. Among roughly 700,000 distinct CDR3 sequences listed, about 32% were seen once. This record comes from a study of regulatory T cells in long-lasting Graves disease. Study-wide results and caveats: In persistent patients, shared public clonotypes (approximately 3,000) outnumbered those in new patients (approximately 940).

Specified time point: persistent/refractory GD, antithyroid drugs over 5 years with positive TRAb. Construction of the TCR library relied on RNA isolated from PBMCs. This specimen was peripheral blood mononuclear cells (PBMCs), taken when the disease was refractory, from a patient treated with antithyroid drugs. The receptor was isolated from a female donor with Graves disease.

This CDR3 reads CASSLTRDTGELFF. The CDR3 nucleotides are TGTGCCAGCAGCTTAACTCGGGACACCGGGGAGCTGTTTTTT. J is TRBJ2-2 and V is TRBV7-3; D gene uncertain. The CDR3 extends over 14 amino acids. Germline CDR1 and CDR2: SGHTA and FQGTGA. V was shortened by 0 bases and J by 3 bases, with 5 bases between the two germline ends.